Shown below are 19 T cell receptor beta chains from a single sample sequenced in a study of OX40 agonist ivuxolimab in advanced cancers. TCRdb's table, derived via immunoSEQ multiplex PCR, lists solely in-frame clones and lacks some. Counted here are about 27,000 clones, 65% to 90% occurring once; the ten biggest clones make up approximately 48%. The sample consisted of CD4+ or CD8+ T cells sorted from blood, taken in a trial of the OX40 agonist ivuxolimab. The receptors stem from an adult with an advanced solid tumor such as melanoma, head and neck, liver or kidney cancer.

The chain couples TRBV5-1 to TRBJ1-2; maybe TRBD1 (5 bases). The CDR3 contains 16 residues. The V and J ends lost 4 bases and 0 bases respectively, with 16 bases between them. Germline V gene data show CDR1 as SGHRS and CDR2 as YFSETQ. The CDR3 nucleotides read TGCGCCAGCAGCCCCCCCCGGGACGGCTCTAACTATGGCTACACCTTC. Translating it yields CASSPPRDGSNYGYTF.

This clone has only a few counts. The gene calls are TRBV7-9 and TRBJ2-1; TRBD2 might be the D (6 bases). Germline values: CDR1 SEHNR, CDR2 FQNEAQ (reference sequence). CDR3 length equals 14 residues. Trimming removed 6 bases at V and 5 bases at J, with 14 bases between. CDR3 in DNA: TGTGCCAGCAGACTCCCCGGGGGAAACAATGAGCAGTTCTTC. Translation gives CASRLPGGNNEQFF. Looking up the rest from reference TRBV7-9 and TRBJ2-1 gives the full variable domain: DTGVSQNPRHKITKRGQNVTFRCDPISEHNRLYWYRQTLGQGPEFLTYFQNEAQLEKSRLLSDRFSAERPKGSFSTLEIQRTEQGDSAMYLCASRLPGGNNEQFFGPGTRLTVL.

This CDR3 reads CASGGDYNEQFF. The CDR3 nucleotides are TGTGCCAGCGGGGGGGACTACAATGAGCAGTTCTTC. The chain is built from TRBV9 and TRBJ2-1; 7 bases map to TRBD2. The V segment lost 7 bases and the J segment 3 bases; nucleotides outside the gene matches: 1. The CDR3 length is 12 residues. Per germline, CDR1 SGDLS and CDR2 YYNGEE.

This chain connects TRBV28 to TRBJ2-7; 8 bases map to TRBD2. The CDR3 runs 14 residues. Germline CDR1 MDHEN, CDR2 SYDVKM. V dropped 5 bases and J dropped 3; count of bases not matched to a gene: 6. CDR3 loop: CASSRGAGGYEQYF. CDR3 nucleotides: TGTGCCAGCAGTCGAGGGGCGGGGGGCTACGAGCAGTACTTC.

This clone has more than one count but fewer than ten. The chain joins TRBV2 to TRBJ1-1; no reliable D call. The CDR3 covers 11 residues. Germline V gives CDR1 SNHLY, CDR2 FYNNEI. Trimming took 3 bases from V and 5 from J, leaving 4 bases between them. CDR3 nucleotides: TGTGCCAGCAGTGAGGGAACTGAAGCTTTCTTT. It specifies CASSEGTEAFF.

The chain employs TRBV27 and TRBJ1-2, with a weak D call TRBD1 (5 bases). The CDR3 consists of 14 residues. Trimming took off 5 bases at V and 8 bases at J, with 18 bases between the two ends. Germline CDR1 reads MNHEY; CDR2 reads SMNVEV (reference sequence). CDR3 bases: TGTGCCAGCAGTCGCAGGGTGGAAGAAAGGGGCTACACCTTC. It is translated as CASSRRVEERGYTF.

The rearrangement links TRBV2 to TRBJ2-2; 12 bases fit TRBD1. This CDR3 has 17 amino acids. Germline-derived CDR1 and CDR2 are SNHLY and FYNNEI. V was clipped by 6 bases and J by 3 bases; unmatched bases: 8. The CDR3 region is CASSPMGQGADTGELFF. CDR3 DNA: TGTGCCAGCAGCCCCATGGGACAGGGGGCGGACACCGGGGAGCTGTTTTTT.

The chain recombines TRBV6-4 with TRBJ2-3, with D perhaps matching TRBD1 (7 bases). Germline V gives CDR1 MRHNA, CDR2 SNTAGT. V lost 4 bases, J lost 2 bases, and 16 bases lay in between. The CDR3 has 16 amino acids. CDR3 in amino acids: CASSAQGGGATDTQYF. CDR3 DNA sequence: TGTGCCAGCAGTGCTCAAGGGGGCGGGGCCACAGATACGCAGTATTTT.

The gene calls are TRBV27 and TRBJ1-2; TRBD1 might be the D (6 bases). Germline V gene lookup returns CDR1 MNHEY and CDR2 SMNVEV (reference sequence). The CDR3 totals 14 residues. With 4 bases removed from V and 8 bases from J, the gap between germline ends came to 17 bases. The CDR3 protein is CASSSLPGAGGYTF. The DNA of the CDR3 is TGTGCCAGCAGTTCGCTCCCGGGGGCTGGGGGCTACACCTTC.

V and J are TRBV4-1 and TRBJ2-7, with D perhaps given as TRBD1 or TRBD2 (5 bases each). The germline V and J ends were trimmed by 4 bases and 0 bases, with 7 bases remaining between them. The CDR3 is made up of 13 amino acids. Germline lookup yields CDR1 MGHRA and CDR2 YSYEKL. CDR3 region: CASSRGYSYEQYF. The CDR3 bases are TGCGCCAGCAGCCGGGGGTACTCCTACGAGCAGTACTTC.

The chain uses TRBV2 and TRBJ1-3, with a weak D call TRBD1 (5 bases). Trimming pared 0 bases from V and 0 bases from J, leaving 18 bases between. The CDR3 runs to 19 residues. Germline CDR1 is SNHLY and CDR2 is FYNNEI. The CDR3 sequence is CASSEAGPRDGSSGNTIYF. The CDR3 nucleotides read TGTGCCAGCAGTGAAGCGGGGCCACGGGACGGGAGCTCTGGAAACACCATATATTTT.

The chain recombines TRBV27 with TRBJ1-5; D gene ambiguous. This CDR3 contains 14 residues. Germline V gene lookup returns CDR1 MNHEY and CDR2 SMNVEV (reference sequence). Trimming shortened V by 5 bases and J by 3 bases, and 11 bases separated the two germline ends. The CDR3 reads CASSTDGFNQPQHF. In DNA, the CDR3 is TGTGCCAGCAGTACTGACGGATTCAATCAGCCCCAGCATTTT.

The chain joins TRBV7-9 to TRBJ1-6, with D tentatively TRBD1 (6 bases). This CDR3 has 14 residues. Germline CDR1 and CDR2: SEHNR and FQNEAQ (reference sequence). Trimming shortened V by 7 bases and J by 9 bases, and 16 bases separated the two germline ends. The CDR3 nucleotides read TGTGCCAGCACCGAGGACAGCTTAGTTTCACCCCTCCACTTT. It yields the protein CASTEDSLVSPLHF.

The gene calls are TRBV30 and TRBJ2-1; D is unclear. V lost 4 bases to trimming and J lost 1 base, with 5 bases between them. This CDR3 is 12 amino acids long. The V gene's germline CDR1 is GTSNPN and CDR2 SVGIG (reference sequence). The DNA for the CDR3 is TGTGCCTGGACTCGGTCCTACAATGAGCAGTTCTTC. It codes for CAWTRSYNEQFF.

This clone showed up just a few times. This CDR3 is CASSSTAGYEQYF. In DNA, the CDR3 is TGTGCCAGCAGCTCCACCGCAGGCTACGAGCAGTACTTC. This rearrangement joins TRBV6-1 to TRBJ2-5, with no clear D. The J call may be wrong; the DNA end is better matched by TRBJ2-7. CDR1 and CDR2 from the germline V gene are MNHNS and SASEGT. The CDR3 runs 13 residues.

The V gene is TRBV21-1, the J gene TRBJ1-2. TRBV21-1 is a recognized pseudogene. This CDR3 is built from 15 residues. This chain's CDR3 is CASSKKGTSEDGYTF. DNA of the CDR3: TGTGCCAGCAGCAAAAAGGGGACGTCCGAGGACGGCTACACCTTC.

This clone turned up a few times. The J gene is TRBJ1-3, the V gene TRBV25-1; TRBD1 aligns across 11 bases. The ends lost 8 bases at V and 7 bases at J; junction bases unmatched: 7. The CDR3 length is 14 residues. The germline V gene has CDR1 MGHDK and CDR2 SYGVNS. DNA for the CDR3: TGTGCCAGCGACCCCGGGACAGGGGGGAACACCATATATTTT. Encoded protein: CASDPGTGGNTIYF.

V and J are TRBV11-2 and TRBJ2-3; 7 bases map to TRBD2. V shed 2 bases, J shed 2 bases, and the junction held 1 base outside the gene matches. The V gene's germline CDR1 is SGHAT and CDR2 FQNNGV. The CDR3 runs to 14 residues. The CDR3 nucleotides are TGTGCCAGCAGCTTAACTAGCGTCACAGATACGCAGTATTTT. Residues: CASSLTSVTDTQYF.

The chain uses TRBV7-2 and TRBJ2-7; 7 bases agree with TRBD2. The CDR3 has 14 residues. Germline assignment: CDR1 SGHTA and CDR2 FQGNSA. V shed 2 bases and J 3 bases; nucleotides not matched to a gene: 4. CDR3 nucleotides: TGTGCCAGCAGCTTAACAGCGGGATACTACGAGCAGTACTTC. Translated: CASSLTAGYYEQYF.